These 8 T cell receptor beta chains came from one sample sequenced in a study of T cell responses to AZD1222 COVID-19 vaccine. Generated by immunoSEQ multiplex PCR, the TCRdb table keeps only in-frame clones and is missing some. Of about 130,000 clones listed, roughly 90% are singletons. Source: peripheral blood, taken on day 0 of AZD1222 vaccination. The receptor set was obtained from an adult in good health.

The chain carries TRBV4-1 and TRBJ1-2; D not resolved. From germline, CDR1 is MGHRA and CDR2 YSYEKL. V lost 4 bases to trimming and J lost 2 bases, with 20 bases between them. The CDR3 length is 17 residues. CDR3 bases: TGCGCCAGCAGCCTGGGGAGAGCGGCAGGCGGGAACTATGGCTACACCTTC. Protein sequence: CASSLGRAAGGNYGYTF.

V is TRBV5-1 and J is TRBJ2-5; D not certain. Deletions cut 6 bases from V and 2 bases from J, with 17 bases between. Germline lookup yields CDR1 SGHRS and CDR2 YFSETQ. The CDR3 totals 15 residues. The CDR3 region has the DNA TGCGCCAGCACCCTACGCTGGTTTGGGCAAGAGACCCAGTACTTC. Translation gives CASTLRWFGQETQYF.

J is TRBJ1-4 and V is TRBV4-1; no definite D call. This CDR3 is built from 15 residues. Germline CDR1 reads MGHRA; CDR2 reads YSYEKL. The ends were cut back, 1 base at V and 0 bases at J, with 6 bases in the middle. The CDR3 sequence: CASSQAETTNEKLFF. Here the CDR3 DNA reads TGCGCCAGCAGCCAAGCTGAAACAACTAATGAAAAACTGTTTTTT.

V usage is TRBV6-8 and J usage is TRBJ2-3; maybe TRBD1 (6 bases). V shed 3 bases and J shed 2 bases, with 12 bases lying between them. The germline CDR1 and CDR2 sequences are MNHGY and SAAAGT. This CDR3 is 15 amino acids long. The CDR3 DNA is TGTGCCAGCAGTTATGTCAGGGGTTCCACAGATACGCAGTATTTT. Translating gives CASSYVRGSTDTQYF.

The chain carries TRBV25-1 and TRBJ2-7; D call uncertain. V lost 3 bases, J lost 3 bases, and 3 bases lay in between. Germline V gene lookup returns CDR1 MGHDK and CDR2 SYGVNS. The CDR3 spans 11 residues. CDR3 loop: CASSDSYEQYF. CDR3 bases: TGTGCCAGCAGTGACAGCTACGAGCAGTACTTC.

The V gene is TRBV5-1, the J gene TRBJ2-1; D is undetermined. Per the germline V gene, CDR1 is SGHRS and CDR2 is YFSETQ. Deletions cut 5 bases from V and 7 bases from J, with 10 bases between. The CDR3 sequence is 12 residues long. The CDR3 protein is CASRHEWNEQFF. The CDR3 DNA sequence: TGCGCCAGCAGACATGAATGGAATGAGCAGTTCTTC. Drawing the rest from reference TRBV5-1 and TRBJ2-1, the complete variable domain is KAGVTQTPRYLIKTRGQQVTLSCSPISGHRSVSWYQQTPGQGLQFLFEYFSETQRNKGNFPGRFSGRQFSNSRSEMNVSTLELGDSALYLCASRHEWNEQFFGPGTRLTVL.

This clone occurred once. The chain carries TRBV29-1 and TRBJ2-2; D unresolved. The CDR3 runs to 14 residues. V lost 3 bases and J 4 bases, leaving 12 bases between the germline ends. The germline V gene encodes CDR1 SQVTM and CDR2 ANQGSEA. The CDR3 protein is CSVENGPTTGELFF. CDR3 sequence (DNA): TGCAGCGTTGAGAACGGACCGACCACCGGGGAGCTGTTTTTT.

The gene calls are TRBV5-4 and TRBJ2-3; 9 nucleotides line up with TRBD2. V was clipped by 0 bases and J by 0 bases; unmatched bases: 2. This CDR3 has 16 residues. CDR1 SGHNT and CDR2 YYREEE come from the germline V gene (reference sequence). CDR3 DNA sequence: TGTGCCAGCAGCTTGGGACTAGCGGCTAGCACAGATACGCAGTATTTT. This gives the protein CASSLGLAASTDTQYF.